This T cell receptor (beta chain) is from a study of patients and donors after allogeneic stem cell transplantation. This clonotype was detected only once. MiXCR, applied by TCRdb to the RT-PCR reads, yields one record per CDR3 protein. The data show 30,000 to 40,000 distinct CDR3 sequences, around 40% seen once. Per germline, CDR1 LNHDA and CDR2 SQIVND (reference sequence). J was trimmed by 1 base and V by 4 bases; bases with no gene match: 4. This CDR3 has 14 residues. The specimen was blood, either unsorted or a sorted T cell fraction (not recorded which). This clonotype was sampled from a human donor who was either an allogeneic HSCT recipient or a stem cell or donor lymphocyte infusion donor (not recorded which). It is not recorded whose cells these are; they may come from a transplant donor. The J gene is TRBJ2-7, the V gene TRBV19, with 7 nucleotides matching TRBD2. The CDR3 region is CASSTAGESYEQYF. For the CDR3, the DNA is TGTGCCAGTAGTACCGCGGGAGAGTCCTACGAGCAGTACTTC.